This is a list of T cell receptor beta chains from one sample in a study of blood T cell repertoires in COVID-19. This table comes from immunoSEQ multiplex PCR, and its TCRdb copy is limited to in-frame clones, with some not included. Counted here are over 200,000 clones, about 87% occurring once; the ten biggest clones make up about 3.5%. Sequenced material: PBMCs or T cells enriched from blood (not recorded which). The source is a woman in her twenties or thirties who had been exposed to COVID-19. Both conserved end residues are part of each CDR3. A D gene is named only where the DNA matches it firmly. Only part of the rows carry a size: once, few, many, or a class if the clone is expanded.

NA TRBJ1-1 TRBD1 TRBV9 CASSVRGQGDTEAFF TGTGCCAGCAGCGTGAGGGGCCAGGGGGACACTGAAGCTTTCTTT
NA TRBJ2-7 NA TRBV7-9 CASSFNRLTYEQYF TGTGCCAGCAGCTTTAACAGGCTTACCTACGAGCAGTACTTC
NA TRBJ1-6 TRBD1 TRBV10-3 CAISRTGEGSPLHF TGTGCCATCAGTAGGACAGGGGAGGGTTCACCCCTCCACTTT
NA TRBJ2-1 NA TRBV2 CASSGTRGGDNEQFF TGTGCCAGCAGTGGGACTAGAGGGGGTGACAATGAGCAGTTCTTC
NA TRBJ1-5 TRBD1 TRBV5-8 CASSPRQGISNQPQHF TGTGCCAGCAGCCCCCGACAGGGGATTAGCAATCAGCCCCAGCATTTT
NA TRBJ1-6 TRBD1 TRBV30 CAWETSGGNNSPLHF TGTGCCTGGGAAACCTCAGGGGGCAATAATTCACCCCTCCACTTT
NA TRBJ2-2 NA TRBV5-1 CASSRDNLNTGELFF TGCGCCAGCAGCCGGGACAACCTGAACACCGGGGAGCTGTTTTTT
NA TRBJ2-7 TRBD1 TRBV7-2 CASSYPGQGMDEQYF TGTGCCAGCAGCTACCCGGGACAGGGTATGGACGAGCAGTACTTC
NA TRBJ2-7 TRBD2 TRBV5-1 CASSLGDYSYEQYF TGCGCCAGCAGCTTGGGGGACTACTCCTACGAGCAGTACTTC
NA TRBJ1-5 NA TRBV4-1 CASSSRGGFNQPQHF TGCGCCAGCAGCTCCAGAGGAGGCTTCAATCAGCCCCAGCATTTT
NA TRBJ1-2 NA TRBV5-1 CASSLFLGRGINYGYTF TGCGCCAGCAGCTTGTTTCTCGGGCGGGGTATTAACTATGGCTACACCTTC
few TRBJ2-2 NA TRBV11-2 CASSYDWNTGELFF TGTGCCAGCAGCTACGACTGGAACACCGGGGAGCTGTTTTTT
once TRBJ2-5 TRBD2 TRBV20-1 CSASTREGRETQYF TGCAGTGCTAGTACGAGGGAGGGCCGGGAGACCCAGTACTTC
NA TRBJ2-7 NA TRBV28 CASSGTRGPYEQYF TGTGCCAGCAGCGGGACAAGAGGACCCTACGAGCAGTACTTC
NA TRBJ2-3 TRBD1 TRBV11-3 CASSLGTGTDTQYF TGTGCCAGCAGCTTGGGGACAGGAACAGATACGCAGTATTTT
NA TRBJ2-1 TRBD2 TRBV7-2 CASSLAASGGSYNEQFF TGTGCCAGCAGCTTAGCGGCTAGCGGGGGCTCCTACAATGAGCAGTTCTTC
few TRBJ2-7 NA TRBV27 CASSRDRFYEQYF TGTGCCAGCAGTAGAGACAGGTTCTACGAGCAGTACTTC
NA TRBJ1-1 TRBD1 TRBV24-1 CATSDLRRTGVRGWFDTEAFF TGTGCCACCAGTGACCTAAGAAGGACAGGGGTGAGAGGGTGGTTTGACACTGAAGCTTTCTTT
NA TRBJ2-7 NA TRBV7-9 CASSRPGHSSYEQYF TGTGCCAGCAGCAGGCCTGGACACAGCTCCTACGAGCAGTACTTC
NA TRBJ2-1 NA TRBV10-1 CASSTGFPNEQFF TGCGCCAGCAGTACAGGGTTCCCCAATGAGCAGTTCTTC
NA TRBJ2-1 TRBD2 TRBV28 CASWGFTSVGEQFF TGTGCCAGTTGGGGGTTCACTAGCGTGGGAGAGCAGTTCTTC
NA TRBJ2-3 TRBD2 TRBV7-9 CASLSTGGLAGADTQYF TGTGCCAGCCTTAGTACCGGGGGACTAGCGGGAGCAGATACGCAGTATTTT
NA TRBJ2-1 TRBD2 TRBV30 CAWSSGSSNEQFF TGTGCCTGGAGCAGCGGGAGTTCGAATGAGCAGTTCTTC
NA TRBJ1-1 NA TRBV10-2 CASRSGNMNTEAFF TGCGCCAGCAGGTCAGGGAACATGAACACTGAAGCTTTCTTT
NA TRBJ2-3 TRBD2 TRBV10-3 CAISVGTSGNADTQYF TGTGCCATCAGTGTCGGGACTAGCGGGAACGCAGATACGCAGTATTTT
NA TRBJ2-7 TRBD2 TRBV6-5 CASSLLAGGYEQYF TGTGCCAGCAGTCTACTAGCGGGAGGATACGAGCAGTACTTC
NA TRBJ1-2 NA TRBV21-1 CASSKIRDREDYGYTF TGTGCCAGCAGCAAAATAAGGGACAGAGAAGACTATGGCTACACCTTC
NA TRBJ1-5 NA TRBV29-1 CSVDQARRSNQPQHF TGCAGCGTTGACCAGGCCAGGCGTTCAAATCAGCCCCAGCATTTT
NA TRBJ1-5 TRBD1 TRBV19 CASSSGTASNQPQHF TGTGCCAGTAGTTCCGGGACAGCGAGCAATCAGCCCCAGCATTTT
NA TRBJ2-6 NA TRBV28 CASRAGANVLTF TGTGCCAGCCGTGCGGGGGCCAACGTCCTGACTTTC
NA TRBJ1-2 NA TRBV2 CASSANRVDGYTF TGTGCCAGCAGTGCCAACAGGGTTGATGGCTACACCTTC
NA TRBJ2-5 TRBD2 TRBV4-1 CASSQGVAGQETQYF TGCGCCAGCAGCCAAGGAGTAGCGGGACAAGAGACCCAGTACTTC
NA TRBJ1-1 TRBD1 TRBV2 CASSPWRTEGAFMNTEAFF TGTGCCAGCTCCCCGTGGAGAACTGAGGGGGCCTTCATGAACACTGAAGCTTTCTTT
NA TRBJ1-5 TRBD1 TRBV6-5 CASSLETGKPQHF TGTGCCAGCAGTCTAGAGACAGGGAAGCCCCAGCATTTT
NA TRBJ1-1 NA TRBV20-1 CSALLNEAFF TGCAGTGCTTTACTGAATGAAGCTTTCTTT
NA TRBJ2-2 NA TRBV4-1 CASSQDSRNTGELFF TGCGCCAGCAGCCAAGACTCCCGGAACACCGGGGAGCTGTTTTTT
NA TRBJ1-2 NA TRBV3-1/TRBV3-2 CASSQDPGGLYGYTF TGTGCCAGCAGCCAAGATCCTGGGGGACTTTATGGCTACACCTTC
NA TRBJ2-7 TRBD2 TRBV2 CASSESGRPYEQYF TGTGCCAGCAGTGAAAGCGGGAGGCCCTACGAGCAGTACTTC
NA TRBJ2-1 TRBD2 TRBV5-5 CASNLGTSGTHSYNEQFF TGTGCCAGCAACTTAGGGACTAGCGGGACCCACTCCTACAATGAGCAGTTCTTC
few TRBJ1-1 NA TRBV29-1 CSVDGGPWGTEAFF TGCAGCGTTGACGGGGGGCCCTGGGGGACTGAAGCTTTCTTT
NA TRBJ1-1 TRBD1 TRBV6-4 CASSAGGAGTEAFF TGTGCCAGCAGTGCAGGGGGCGCGGGCACTGAAGCTTTCTTT
NA TRBJ2-2 TRBD1 TRBV7-8 CASILGAGGDTGELFF TGTGCCAGCATCCTCGGGGCAGGGGGCGACACCGGGGAGCTGTTTTTT
NA TRBJ2-5 NA TRBV7-9 CASSLAPGRGTQYF TGTGCCAGCAGCTTAGCGCCGGGGCGGGGGACCCAGTACTTC
NA TRBJ1-3 NA TRBV30 CAWGTGTGNTIYF TGTGCCTGGGGCACAGGGACTGGAAACACCATATATTTT
NA TRBJ2-1 TRBD1 TRBV18 CASSPRAGQGHEQFF TGTGCCAGCTCACCCCGGGCCGGACAGGGTCATGAGCAGTTCTTC
NA TRBJ2-7 TRBD1 TRBV14 CASSRRTGGPYEQYF TGTGCCAGCAGCCGACGGACAGGGGGCCCCTACGAGCAGTACTTC
once TRBJ1-2 NA TRBV6-1 CASSEGRGRNYGYTF TGTGCCAGCAGTGAAGGGCGGGGCAGAAACTATGGCTACACCTTC
NA TRBJ2-1 TRBD2 TRBV30 CAWSGTSGAGINNEQFF TGTGCCTGGAGCGGGACTAGCGGAGCGGGCATAAACAATGAGCAGTTCTTC
NA TRBJ1-1 TRBD1 TRBV7-9 CASSLRGQGGMNTEAFF TGTGCCAGCAGCTTAAGGGGACAGGGGGGTATGAACACTGAAGCTTTCTTT